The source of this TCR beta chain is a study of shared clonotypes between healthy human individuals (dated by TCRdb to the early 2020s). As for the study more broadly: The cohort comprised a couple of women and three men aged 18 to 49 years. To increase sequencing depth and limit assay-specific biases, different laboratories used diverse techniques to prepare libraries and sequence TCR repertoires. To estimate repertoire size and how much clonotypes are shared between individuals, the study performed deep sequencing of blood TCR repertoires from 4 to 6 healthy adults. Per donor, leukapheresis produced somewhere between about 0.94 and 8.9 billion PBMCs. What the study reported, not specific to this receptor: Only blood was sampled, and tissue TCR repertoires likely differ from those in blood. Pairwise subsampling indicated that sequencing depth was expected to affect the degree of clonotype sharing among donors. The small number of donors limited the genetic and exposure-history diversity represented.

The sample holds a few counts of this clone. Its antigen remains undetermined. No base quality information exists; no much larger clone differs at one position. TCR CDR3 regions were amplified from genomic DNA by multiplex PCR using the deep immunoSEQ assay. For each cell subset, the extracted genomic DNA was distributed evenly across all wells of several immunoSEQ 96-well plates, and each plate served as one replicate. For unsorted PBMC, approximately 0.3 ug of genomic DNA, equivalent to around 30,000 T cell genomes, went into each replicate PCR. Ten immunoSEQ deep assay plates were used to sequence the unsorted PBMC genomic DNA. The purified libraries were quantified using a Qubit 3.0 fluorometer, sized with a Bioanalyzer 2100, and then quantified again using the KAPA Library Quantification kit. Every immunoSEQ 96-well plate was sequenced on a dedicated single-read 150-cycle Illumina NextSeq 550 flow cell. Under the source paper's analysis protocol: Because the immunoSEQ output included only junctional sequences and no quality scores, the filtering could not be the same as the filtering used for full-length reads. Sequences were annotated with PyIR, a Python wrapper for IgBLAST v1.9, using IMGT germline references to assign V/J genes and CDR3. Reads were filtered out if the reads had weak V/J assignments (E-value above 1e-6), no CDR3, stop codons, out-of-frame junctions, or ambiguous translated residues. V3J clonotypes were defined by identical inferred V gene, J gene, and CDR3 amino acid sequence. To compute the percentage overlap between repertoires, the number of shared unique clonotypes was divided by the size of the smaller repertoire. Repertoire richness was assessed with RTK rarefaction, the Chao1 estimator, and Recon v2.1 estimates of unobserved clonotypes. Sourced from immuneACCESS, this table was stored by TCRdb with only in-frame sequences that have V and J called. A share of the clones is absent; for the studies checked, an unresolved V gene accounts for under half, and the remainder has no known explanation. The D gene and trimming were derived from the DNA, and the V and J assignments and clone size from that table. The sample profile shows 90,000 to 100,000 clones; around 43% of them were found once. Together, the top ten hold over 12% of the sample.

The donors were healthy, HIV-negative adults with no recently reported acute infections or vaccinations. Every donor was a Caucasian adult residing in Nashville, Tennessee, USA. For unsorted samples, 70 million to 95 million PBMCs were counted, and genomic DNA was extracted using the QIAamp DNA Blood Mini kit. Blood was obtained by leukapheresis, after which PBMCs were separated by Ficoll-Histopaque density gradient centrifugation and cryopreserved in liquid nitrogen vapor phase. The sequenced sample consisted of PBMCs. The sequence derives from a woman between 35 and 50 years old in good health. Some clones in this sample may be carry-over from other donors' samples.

The DNA sequence follows: TGTGCCAGCAGCTTGAGGCAAATCCAGCCCCAGCATTTT. Translation gives CASSLRQIQPQHF. The chain is encoded by TRBV5-4 joined to TRBJ1-5; confidence is insufficient to name the D gene. Cut back by 1 base and 7 bases, the V and J ends lie 9 bases apart. The cysteine opens and the phenylalanine closes a CDR3 of 13 amino acids. Just the 39-base CDR3 DNA is kept, in frame starting at base 1. CDR1 and CDR2, looked up from the germline V gene (reference sequence), are SGHNT and YYREEE. Beyond the CDR3, the reference TRBV5-4 and TRBJ1-5 genes provide the residues; the full variable domain reads: ETGVTQSPTHLIKTRGQQVTLRCSSQSGHNTVSWYQQALGQGPQFIFQYYREEENGRGNFPPRFSGLQFPNYSSELNVNALELDDSALYLCASSLRQIQPQHFGDGTRLSIL.